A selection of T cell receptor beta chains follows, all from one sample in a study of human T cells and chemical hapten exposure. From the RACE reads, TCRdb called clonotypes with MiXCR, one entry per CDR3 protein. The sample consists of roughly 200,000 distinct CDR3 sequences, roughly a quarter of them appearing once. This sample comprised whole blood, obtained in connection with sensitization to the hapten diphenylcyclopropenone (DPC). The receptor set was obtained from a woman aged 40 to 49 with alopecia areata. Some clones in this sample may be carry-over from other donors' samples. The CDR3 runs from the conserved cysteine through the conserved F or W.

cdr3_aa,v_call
CASSQGAVTLFNEQFF,TRBV5-1
CSVSTGLTDTQYF,TRBV29-1
CSAREDGLSNQPQHF,TRBV20-1
CASSLFRDRGEDTQYF,TRBV28
CASSRNSDSGNTIYF,TRBV6-5
CASSYAFRGRTYEQYF,TRBV6-6
CAISERGVGASGAKYNEQFF,TRBV10-3
CASRGKGEQYF,TRBV12-3/TRBV12-4
CSVEGSGYEQYF,TRBV29-1
CASSLVWDNEQFF,TRBV5-6
CSVTGGSNTGELFF,TRBV29-1
CASSSRLTQYF,TRBV6-5
CASSQKAGLHEQFF,TRBV4-1
CASSSLASLGREQFF,TRBV27
CASSQERALGANNSPLHF,TRBV4-3
CASSLNRETNEQFF,TRBV19
CSALTAMNTEAFF,TRBV20-1
CASRKPGTKRTGELFF,TRBV21-1
CASSQNINEQFF,TRBV4-2
CASSFSGTLYEQYF,TRBV28
CASSVPGLPRETQYF,TRBV7-2
CSVVKGLHEKLFF,TRBV29-1
CASSRISGSLNEQFF,TRBV7-2
CSASPASGFTDTQYF,TRBV20-1
CATSRDRSRNPYNEQFF,TRBV15
CASSFAGTTGTAYGYTF,TRBV5-1
CSATPRTINQPQHF,TRBV20-1
CASSFISSDTQYF,TRBV7-2
CSVGTGVGNTIYF,TRBV29-1
CSVVPGGKTQYF,TRBV29-1
CSARGRRGSANYGYTF,TRBV20-1
CASSLTRLAGFNEQYF,TRBV4-3
CASSSLAGGRTDTQYF,TRBV27
CASSLSSTDTQYF,TRBV7-2
CASSLAGSPGNEQFF,TRBV7-2
CASSPLATNYGYTF,TRBV18
CASSPWPGELFF,TRBV27
CASRTTGSTDTQYF,TRBV28
CASRDTLYEQYF,TRBV6-2/TRBV6-3
CSASSPLAGDYNEQFF,TRBV20-1